The clone carrying this TCR beta chain was seen only a few times. The ends were cut back, 5 bases at V and 1 base at J, with 9 bases in the middle. This CDR3 has 14 residues. CDR1 is SEHNR, CDR2 FQNEAQ, per germline (reference sequence). This sample is drawn from a study of blood T cell repertoires in COVID-19. Sequenced by immunoSEQ multiplex PCR; TCRdb stores in-frame clones only, minus some. The table has 95,000 to 110,000 clones, about 86% seen once; the top ten hold approximately 3.4%. The sample was peripheral blood. This TCR was recovered from a woman older than 75 with active or convalescent COVID-19. The chain carries TRBV7-9 and TRBJ2-1; D is possibly TRBD1 (6 bases). CDR3 sequence reads: CASSQDRSYNEQFF. Written as DNA, the CDR3 is TGTGCCAGCAGCCAGGACAGATCCTACAATGAGCAGTTCTTC.